Presented here are 9 T cell receptor beta chains from one specimen sequenced in a study of blood T cells in healthy people across ages. Primed by a sample-barcoded 5' primer and a J-beta primer mix, a second PCR proceeded for roughly 7 to 11 cycles. TCRdb called the 5' RACE reads again in MiXCR, with one record for every CDR3 protein. The sample has about 1,800,000 distinct CDR3 sequences, 28% seen once; the top ten hold around 7.7%. Sequencing was performed on blood. These TCRs come from a woman in her thirties in good health.

This clonotype was counted a few times. V usage is TRBV5-1 and J usage is TRBJ2-5, with D tentatively TRBD1 (5 bases). In germline, CDR1 is SGHRS, CDR2 YFSETQ. V was shortened by 4 bases and J by 2 bases, with 12 bases between the two germline ends. There are 14 residues in the CDR3. CDR3 residues: CASSRPQGQETQYF. The CDR3 DNA reads TGCGCCAGCAGCCGGCCCCAGGGACAAGAGACCCAGTACTTC.

The V and J genes are TRBV2 and TRBJ1-5; maybe TRBD1 (6 bases). The CDR3 is made up of 15 amino acids. Germline loops: CDR1 SNHLY, CDR2 FYNNEI. The V end was cut by 6 bases, the J end by 3 bases, with 15 bases between. The CDR3, as DNA: TGTGCCAGCAGAGCCGGGACAAACAACAATCAGCCCCAGCATTTT. As protein: CASRAGTNNNQPQHF.

The CDR3 DNA sequence: TGCGCCAGCAGCGTCCCCGGGTCAAACTACGAGCAGTACTTC. It translates to CASSVPGSNYEQYF. The gene calls are TRBV5-1 and TRBJ2-4; D is ambiguous. The DNA matches TRBJ2-7 better at its end, which makes the J call doubtful. CDR3 length: 14 residues. The germline gives CDR1 SGHRS, CDR2 YFSETQ.

The chain is built from TRBV2 and TRBJ2-1; D uncertain. With the DNA end fitting TRBJ2-7 better, the J assignment may be wrong. The CDR3 runs to 14 residues. CDR1 SNHLY and CDR2 FYNNEI come from the germline V gene. The CDR3 loop is CASRTTSSYNEQYF. The CDR3 bases are TGTGCCAGCAGGACCACAAGCTCCTACAATGAGCAGTACTTC.

This clonotype was seen repeatedly, ten times or more. The chain links TRBV12-3 or TRBV12-4 to TRBJ2-1; D ambiguous. This CDR3 contains 14 residues. The V end lost 6 bases, the J end lost 0 bases, and 9 bases lay between the germline ends. CDR3 sequence: CASRLTGSYNEQFF. The CDR3 DNA reads TGTGCCAGCAGGCTGACCGGCTCCTACAATGAGCAGTTCTTC.

This clonotype was detected ten times or more. V is TRBV20-1 and J is TRBJ2-7; D unresolved. V was trimmed by 0 bases and J by 0 bases, leaving 18 bases between them. Germline CDR1 and CDR2: DFQATT and SNEGSKA (reference sequence). This CDR3 contains 17 residues. CDR3 amino acids: CSARDSGLVSSSYEQYF. In DNA, the CDR3 is TGCAGTGCTAGAGATTCTGGCCTTGTCTCCAGCTCCTACGAGCAGTACTTC.

J is TRBJ2-2 and V is TRBV20-1; perhaps D is TRBD1 or TRBD2 (6 bases each). CDR3 size: 14 residues. CDR1 DFQATT and CDR2 SNEGSKA come from the germline V gene (reference sequence). V was trimmed by 5 bases and J by 1 base, leaving 11 bases between them. CDR3 in amino acids: CSAPRGQNTGELFF. CDR3 nucleotide sequence: TGCAGTGCTCCCCGGGGGCAGAACACCGGGGAGCTGTTTTTT.

The chain carries TRBV27 and TRBJ2-7; the D is unclear. There are 15 residues in the CDR3. The germline CDR1 and CDR2 sequences are MNHEY and SMNVEV (reference sequence). Trimming took 0 bases from V and 7 from J, leaving 16 bases between them. The DNA of the CDR3 is TGTGCCAGCAGTTTATCGACCATGGTGGCGAGGGAGCAGTACTTC. The encoded protein is CASSLSTMVAREQYF.

A note on this clonotype: This may come from a read error, since a much larger clone is one base off. The CDR3 ends on some other residue instead of the conserved phenylalanine or tryptophan, so this is likely a read error. This rearrangement joins TRBV11-2 to TRBJ2-1, with D possibly being TRBD1 or TRBD2 (5 bases each). This CDR3 has 14 amino acids. CDR1 is SGHAT, CDR2 FQNNGV, per germline. Between the trimmed V and J ends, which lost 5 bases and 6 bases, there was a span of 14 bases. CDR3 DNA sequence: TGTGCCAGCAGCGATCCCGGGACGGGCAATGAGCAGTTCTGC. Protein product: CASSDPGTGNEQFC.